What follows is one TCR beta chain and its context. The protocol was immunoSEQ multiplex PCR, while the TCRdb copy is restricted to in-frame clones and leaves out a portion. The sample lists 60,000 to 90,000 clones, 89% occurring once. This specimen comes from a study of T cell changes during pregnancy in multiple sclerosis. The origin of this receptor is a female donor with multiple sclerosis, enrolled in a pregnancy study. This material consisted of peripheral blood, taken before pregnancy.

CDR3 sequence reads: CASGLVRHSDSRLSTDTQYF. CDR3 sequence (DNA): TGTGCTAGTGGTTTGGTACGCCACTCGGACAGCCGACTAAGCACAGATACGCAGTATTTT. The rearrangement joins TRBV12-5 to TRBJ2-3; D is possibly TRBD1 (6 bases). V gave up 0 bases and J gave up 0 bases, with 22 bases separating them. Germline values: CDR1 LGHNT, CDR2 FRNRAP. CDR3 length equals 20 residues. The full variable domain, with the rest looked up from reference TRBV12-5 and TRBJ2-3, is DARVTQTPRHKVTEMGQEVTMRCQPILGHNTVFWYRQTMMQGLELLAYFRNRAPLDDSGMPKDRFSAEMPDATLATLKIQPSEPRDSAVYFCASGLVRHSDSRLSTDTQYFGPGTRLTVL.